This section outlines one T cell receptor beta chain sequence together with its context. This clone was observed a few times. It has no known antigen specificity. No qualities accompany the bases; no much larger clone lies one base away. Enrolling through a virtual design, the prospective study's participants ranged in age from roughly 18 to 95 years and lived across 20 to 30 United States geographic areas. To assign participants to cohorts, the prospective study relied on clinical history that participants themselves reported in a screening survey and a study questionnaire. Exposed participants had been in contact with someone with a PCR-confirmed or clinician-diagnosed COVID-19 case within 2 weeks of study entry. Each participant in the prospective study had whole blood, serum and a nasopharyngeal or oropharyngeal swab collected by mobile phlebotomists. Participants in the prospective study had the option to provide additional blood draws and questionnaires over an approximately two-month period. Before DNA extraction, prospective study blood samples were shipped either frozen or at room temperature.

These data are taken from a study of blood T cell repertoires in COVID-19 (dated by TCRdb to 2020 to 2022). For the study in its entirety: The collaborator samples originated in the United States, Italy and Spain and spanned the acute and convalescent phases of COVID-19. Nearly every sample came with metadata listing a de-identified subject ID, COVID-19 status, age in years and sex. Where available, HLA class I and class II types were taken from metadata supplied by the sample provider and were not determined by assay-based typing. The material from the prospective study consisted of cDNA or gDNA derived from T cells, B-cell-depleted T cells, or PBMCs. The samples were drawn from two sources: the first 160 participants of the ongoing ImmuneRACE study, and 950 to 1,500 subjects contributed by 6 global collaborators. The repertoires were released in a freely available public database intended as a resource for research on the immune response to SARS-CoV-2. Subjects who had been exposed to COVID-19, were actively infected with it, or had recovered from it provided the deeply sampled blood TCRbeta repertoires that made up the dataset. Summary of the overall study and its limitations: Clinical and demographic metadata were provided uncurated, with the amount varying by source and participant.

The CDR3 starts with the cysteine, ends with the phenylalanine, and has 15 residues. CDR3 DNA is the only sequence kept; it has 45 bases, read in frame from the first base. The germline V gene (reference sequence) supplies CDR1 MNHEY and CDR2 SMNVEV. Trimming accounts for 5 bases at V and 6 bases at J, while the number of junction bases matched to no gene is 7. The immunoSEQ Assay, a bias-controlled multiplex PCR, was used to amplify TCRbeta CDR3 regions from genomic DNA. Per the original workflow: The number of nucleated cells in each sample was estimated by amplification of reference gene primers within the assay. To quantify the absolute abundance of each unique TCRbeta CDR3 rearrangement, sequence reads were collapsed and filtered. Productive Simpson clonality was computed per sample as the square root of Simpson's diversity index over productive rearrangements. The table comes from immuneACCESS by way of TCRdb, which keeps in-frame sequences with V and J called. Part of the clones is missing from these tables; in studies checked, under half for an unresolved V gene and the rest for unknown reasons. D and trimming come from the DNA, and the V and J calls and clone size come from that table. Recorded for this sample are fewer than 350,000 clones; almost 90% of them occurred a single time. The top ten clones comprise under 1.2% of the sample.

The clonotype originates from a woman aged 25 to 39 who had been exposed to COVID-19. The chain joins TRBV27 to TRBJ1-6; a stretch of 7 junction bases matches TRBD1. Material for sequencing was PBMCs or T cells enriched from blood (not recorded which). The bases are TGTGCCAGCAGTATTGGACAGGTTCCTAATTCACCCCTCCACTTT. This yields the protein CASSIGQVPNSPLHF.